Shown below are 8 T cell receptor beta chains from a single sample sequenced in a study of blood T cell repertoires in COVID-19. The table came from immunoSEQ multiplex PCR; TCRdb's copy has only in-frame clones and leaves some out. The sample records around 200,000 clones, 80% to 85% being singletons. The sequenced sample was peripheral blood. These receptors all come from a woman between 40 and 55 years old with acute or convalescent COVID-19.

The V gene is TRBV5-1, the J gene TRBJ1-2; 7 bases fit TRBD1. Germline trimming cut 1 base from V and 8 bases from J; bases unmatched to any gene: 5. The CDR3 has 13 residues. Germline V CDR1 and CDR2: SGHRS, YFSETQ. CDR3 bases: TGCGCCAGCAGCTTGAGGGGGCTTAGCGGCTACACCTTC. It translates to CASSLRGLSGYTF. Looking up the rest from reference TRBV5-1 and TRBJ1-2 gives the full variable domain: KAGVTQTPRYLIKTRGQQVTLSCSPISGHRSVSWYQQTPGQGLQFLFEYFSETQRNKGNFPGRFSGRQFSNSRSEMNVSTLELGDSALYLCASSLRGLSGYTFGSGTRLTVV.

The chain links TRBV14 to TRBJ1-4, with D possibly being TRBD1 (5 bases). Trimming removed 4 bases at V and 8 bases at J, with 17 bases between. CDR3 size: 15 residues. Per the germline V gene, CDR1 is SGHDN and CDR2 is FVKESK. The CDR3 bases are TGTGCCAGCAGCCCGCTAGAGCGGGGCGAGGAAAAACTGTTTTTT. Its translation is CASSPLERGEEKLFF.

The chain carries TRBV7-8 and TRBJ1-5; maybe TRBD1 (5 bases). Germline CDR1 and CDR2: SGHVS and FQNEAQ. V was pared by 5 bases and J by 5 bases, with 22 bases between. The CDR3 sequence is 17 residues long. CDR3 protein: CASSPRRGGRDDQPQHF. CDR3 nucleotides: TGTGCCAGCAGCCCCCGAAGGGGTGGCAGGGATGATCAGCCCCAGCATTTT.

The CDR3 region has the DNA TGTGCCACCAGTGATACGGGAAAGGAAGGAAACACCATATATTTT. Its translation is CATSDTGKEGNTIYF. This chain connects TRBV24-1 to TRBJ1-3, with D unresolved. V was pared by 3 bases and J by 4 bases, with 12 bases between. Germline V lookup: CDR1 KGHDR, CDR2 SFDVKD. This CDR3 spans 15 amino acids.

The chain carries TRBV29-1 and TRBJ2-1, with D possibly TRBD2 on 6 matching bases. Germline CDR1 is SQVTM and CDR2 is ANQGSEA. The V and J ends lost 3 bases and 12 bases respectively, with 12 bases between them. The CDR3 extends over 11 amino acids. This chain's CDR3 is CSVEGGTGQFF. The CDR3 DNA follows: TGCAGCGTTGAGGGCGGGACGGGGCAGTTCTTC.

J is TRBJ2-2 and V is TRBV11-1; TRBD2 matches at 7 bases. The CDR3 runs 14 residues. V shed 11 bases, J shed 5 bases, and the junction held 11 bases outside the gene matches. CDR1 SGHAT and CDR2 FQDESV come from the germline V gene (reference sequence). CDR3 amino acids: CAVQRELMTGELFF. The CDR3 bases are TGTGCCGTCCAGCGGGAACTGATGACCGGGGAGCTGTTTTTT.

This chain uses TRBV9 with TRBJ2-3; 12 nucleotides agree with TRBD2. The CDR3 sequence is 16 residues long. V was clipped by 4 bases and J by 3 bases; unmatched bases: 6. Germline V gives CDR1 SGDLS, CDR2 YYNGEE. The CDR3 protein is CASSYTSGGLTDTQYF. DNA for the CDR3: TGTGCCAGCAGCTACACTAGCGGGGGGTTAACAGATACGCAGTATTTT.

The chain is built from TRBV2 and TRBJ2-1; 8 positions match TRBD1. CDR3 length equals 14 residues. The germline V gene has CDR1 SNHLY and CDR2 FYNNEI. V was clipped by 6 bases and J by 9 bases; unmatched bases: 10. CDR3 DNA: TGTGCCAGCAGGGGCGGACAGGGTCCAGTTGAGCAGTTCTTC. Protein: CASRGGQGPVEQFF.